The present T cell receptor beta chain was sequenced within a study of T cell repertoires in cytomegalovirus infection. The overall study: CMV infection plus the matching HLA type was flagged by public TCR beta signatures. Study findings and constraints: Identification of carriers of CMV plus the relevant HLA was performed using cumulative public TCR beta family frequency. In two of eight donors, the top clonotype was HLA-C-restricted CMV-specific.

One entry per CDR3 protein results from TCRdb running MiXCR on the reads. The repertoire consists of roughly 310,000 distinct CDR3 sequences, with roughly 16% occurring once and the leading ten covering more than 10%. The CDR3 extends over 15 amino acids. Per the germline V gene, CDR1 is SEHNR and CDR2 is FQNEAQ (reference sequence). V lost 5 bases to trimming and J lost 2 bases, with 13 bases between them. The table lists this clonotype with many counts. Its target is not known. The chain joins TRBV7-9 to TRBJ1-3, with TRBD1 as a possible D gene (6 bases). The receptor was derived from a human donor in good health (CMV status not recorded). Some clones in this sample may be carry-over from other donors' samples. Sequencing input: PBMCs. CDR3 coding DNA: TGTGCCAGCAGCGGATTGGACAGAACTGGAAACACCATATATTTT. It is translated as CASSGLDRTGNTIYF.